A selection of T cell receptor beta chains follows, all from one sample in a study of patients and donors after allogeneic stem cell transplantation. From the RT-PCR reads, TCRdb called clonotypes with MiXCR, one entry per CDR3 protein. The sample shows roughly 250,000 distinct CDR3 sequences, about 14% of them seen only once. Source material: blood, either unsorted or a sorted T cell fraction (not recorded which). The source is a human donor who was either an allogeneic HSCT recipient or a stem cell or donor lymphocyte infusion donor (not recorded which). It is not recorded whose cells these are; they may come from a transplant donor. CDR3s include the opening cysteine and the closing phenylalanine or tryptophan. Fields, in order: V gene, D gene, clone size, J gene, CDR3 length, CDR3 DNA, CDR3 protein. The D gene is left open where the match is weak. Where a row states a size, it is once, few, many or the class of an expanded clone; other rows omit it.

V gene: TRBV7-9; D gene: TRBD2; clone size: many; J gene: TRBJ2-7; CDR3 length: 15; CDR3 DNA: TGTGCCAGCAGACAAGCTAGCGGGGGGGTCTACGAGCAGTACTTC; CDR3 protein: CASRQASGGVYEQYF
V gene: TRBV5-1; D gene: -; clone size: few; J gene: TRBJ2-7; CDR3 length: 13; CDR3 DNA: TGCGCCAGCAGCGTTGAGGGGGCCTACGAGCAGTACTTC; CDR3 protein: CASSVEGAYEQYF
V gene: TRBV6-5; D gene: -; clone size: many; J gene: TRBJ1-5; CDR3 length: 11; CDR3 DNA: TGTGCCAGTGGGATTGCTCAGCCCCAGCATTTT; CDR3 protein: CASGIAQPQHF
V gene: TRBV4-3; D gene: TRBD1; clone size: many; J gene: TRBJ1-2; CDR3 length: 13; CDR3 DNA: TGCGCCAGCAGCCAAGACAGGGGGCATGGCTACACCTTC; CDR3 protein: CASSQDRGHGYTF
V gene: TRBV29-1; D gene: TRBD2; clone size: few; J gene: TRBJ2-1; CDR3 length: 13; CDR3 DNA: TGCAGCGTCCGGGACGGGGGGTGGGGTGAGCAGTTCTTC; CDR3 protein: CSVRDGGWGEQFF
V gene: TRBV3-1; D gene: -; clone size: many; J gene: TRBJ2-2; CDR3 length: 14; CDR3 DNA: TGTGCCAGCAGCCAAAGAGGACCCACCGGGGAGCTGTTTTTT; CDR3 protein: CASSQRGPTGELFF
V gene: TRBV11-2; D gene: TRBD1; clone size: many; J gene: TRBJ1-2; CDR3 length: 13; CDR3 DNA: TGTGCCAGCAGCTTGGGACAGAACTATGGCTACACCTTC; CDR3 protein: CASSLGQNYGYTF
V gene: TRBV20-1; D gene: -; clone size: -; J gene: TRBJ2-1; CDR3 length: 17; CDR3 DNA: TGCAGTGCTAGAGAAGGAGGGGGGGCACCGACCTACAATGAGCAGTTCTTC; CDR3 protein: CSAREGGGAPTYNEQFF
V gene: TRBV6-2/TRBV6-3; D gene: TRBD1; clone size: few; J gene: TRBJ1-2; CDR3 length: 13; CDR3 DNA: TGTGCCAGCAGGGGACAGGACACCTATGGCTACACCTTC; CDR3 protein: CASRGQDTYGYTF
V gene: TRBV18; D gene: -; clone size: many; J gene: TRBJ2-5; CDR3 length: 12; CDR3 DNA: TGTGCCAGCTCACCATGGGGAGAGACCCAGTACTTC; CDR3 protein: CASSPWGETQYF
V gene: TRBV20-1; D gene: TRBD2; clone size: -; J gene: TRBJ2-3; CDR3 length: 14; CDR3 DNA: TGCAGTGCTAAACTAGCGGGAGGAACAGATACGCAGTATTTT; CDR3 protein: CSAKLAGGTDTQYF
V gene: TRBV5-5; D gene: -; clone size: -; J gene: TRBJ2-3; CDR3 length: 13; CDR3 DNA: TGTGCCAGCAGCCCTTTAGGAATAGATACGCAGTATTTT; CDR3 protein: CASSPLGIDTQYF
V gene: TRBV5-6; D gene: TRBD2; clone size: -; J gene: TRBJ2-5; CDR3 length: 16; CDR3 DNA: TGTGCCAGCAGCTTGGGTCCTAGCGGGGGTCAAGAGACCCAGTACTTC; CDR3 protein: CASSLGPSGGQETQYF
V gene: TRBV6-4; D gene: -; clone size: -; J gene: TRBJ2-3; CDR3 length: 14; CDR3 DNA: TGTGCCAGCAGTGAAGGGTGGGACACAGATACGCAGTATTTT; CDR3 protein: CASSEGWDTDTQYF
V gene: TRBV5-8; D gene: TRBD2; clone size: few; J gene: TRBJ2-3; CDR3 length: 13; CDR3 DNA: TGTGCCAGCAGCTTGAGCGGGAGGGGTGAGCAGTATTTT; CDR3 protein: CASSLSGRGEQYF
V gene: TRBV7-2; D gene: TRBD2; clone size: few; J gene: TRBJ2-1; CDR3 length: 14; CDR3 DNA: TGTGCCAGCAGTCCGGGGGGTCAGTACAATGAGCAGTTCTTC; CDR3 protein: CASSPGGQYNEQFF
V gene: TRBV23-1; D gene: -; clone size: few; J gene: TRBJ1-2; CDR3 length: 12; CDR3 DNA: TGCGCCAGCACCCAAACTAACTATGGCTACACCTTC; CDR3 protein: CASTQTNYGYTF
V gene: TRBV6-2/TRBV6-3; D gene: TRBD1; clone size: -; J gene: TRBJ2-3; CDR3 length: 16; CDR3 DNA: TGTGCCAGCAGATCCTCTGGACAGGGCACCCAGGATACGCAGTATTTT; CDR3 protein: CASRSSGQGTQDTQYF
V gene: TRBV6-1; D gene: -; clone size: few; J gene: TRBJ2-4; CDR3 length: 15; CDR3 DNA: TGTGCCAGCAGGCGGGACCGCAACCCCCCAAACATTCAGTACTTC; CDR3 protein: CASRRDRNPPNIQYF
V gene: TRBV19; D gene: -; clone size: few; J gene: TRBJ1-6; CDR3 length: 15; CDR3 DNA: TGTGCCAGTAGTCAAACAGCCATATATAATTCACCCCTCCACTTT; CDR3 protein: CASSQTAIYNSPLHF
V gene: TRBV18; D gene: -; clone size: many; J gene: TRBJ2-2; CDR3 length: 14; CDR3 DNA: TGTGCCAGCTCTCGACGGAGTGACACCGGGGAGCTGTTTTTT; CDR3 protein: CASSRRSDTGELFF
V gene: TRBV29-1; D gene: -; clone size: medium-sized; J gene: TRBJ1-2; CDR3 length: 13; CDR3 DNA: TGCAGCGTTGAGTTGGCAGTAAGGGGTGGCTACACCTTC; CDR3 protein: CSVELAVRGGYTF
V gene: TRBV7-3; D gene: -; clone size: -; J gene: TRBJ2-2; CDR3 length: 18; CDR3 DNA: TGTGCCAGCAGCTTCAGGGACCCCCGGCCAGGGGGGGCCGGGGAGCTGTTTTTT; CDR3 protein: CASSFRDPRPGGAGELFF
V gene: TRBV6-6; D gene: -; clone size: -; J gene: TRBJ2-1; CDR3 length: 11; CDR3 DNA: TGTGCCAGCAGTCAGCCAGGGAGGCAGTTCTTC; CDR3 protein: CASSQPGRQFF
V gene: TRBV19; D gene: -; clone size: few; J gene: TRBJ2-1; CDR3 length: 16; CDR3 DNA: TGTGCCAGCACCGGGGACTCGGGACAGAGAAACAATGAGCAGTTCTTC; CDR3 protein: CASTGDSGQRNNEQFF
V gene: TRBV12-3/TRBV12-4; D gene: -; clone size: many; J gene: TRBJ2-3; CDR3 length: 12; CDR3 DNA: TGCGCCAGCAGCGCCACCACAGATACGCAGTATTTT; CDR3 protein: CASSATTDTQYF
V gene: TRBV10-3; D gene: -; clone size: -; J gene: TRBJ2-3; CDR3 length: 18; CDR3 DNA: TGTGCCATCAGTGAGCGCACCTTGGGGGGCGCGAGCACAGATACGCAGTATTTT; CDR3 protein: CAISERTLGGASTDTQYF
V gene: TRBV27; D gene: TRBD2; clone size: -; J gene: TRBJ2-7; CDR3 length: 19; CDR3 DNA: TGTGCCAGCAGTTTAAAAGGAAGGGGAGGGACTAGTAGTAGCTACGAGCAGTACTTC; CDR3 protein: CASSLKGRGGTSSSYEQYF
V gene: TRBV29-1; D gene: -; clone size: many; J gene: TRBJ2-1; CDR3 length: 15; CDR3 DNA: TGCAGCGTTAAGGGAGGGTCAGGGGGCTTTAATGAGCAGTTCTTC; CDR3 protein: CSVKGGSGGFNEQFF
V gene: TRBV6-1; D gene: TRBD1; clone size: once; J gene: TRBJ2-7; CDR3 length: 13; CDR3 DNA: TGTGCCAGCAGAAAACAGGGGGCCAACGAGCAGTACTTC; CDR3 protein: CASRKQGANEQYF
V gene: TRBV4-2; D gene: -; clone size: few; J gene: TRBJ1-6; CDR3 length: 13; CDR3 DNA: TGTGCCAGCAGCCAAGATGGAGGTTCACCCCTCCACTTT; CDR3 protein: CASSQDGGSPLHF
V gene: TRBV7-3; D gene: TRBD2; clone size: few; J gene: TRBJ2-3; CDR3 length: 18; CDR3 DNA: TGTGCCAGCAGCTTCTCGAGCGGGGGGGTTTGGGGGTCAGATACGCAGTATTTT; CDR3 protein: CASSFSSGGVWGSDTQYF
V gene: TRBV12-3/TRBV12-4; D gene: TRBD1; clone size: many; J gene: TRBJ2-5; CDR3 length: 15; CDR3 DNA: TGTGCCAGCAGTTTAGGACAGGGACAAGGAGAGACCCAGTACTTC; CDR3 protein: CASSLGQGQGETQYF
V gene: TRBV4-2; D gene: -; clone size: few; J gene: TRBJ1-5; CDR3 length: 15; CDR3 DNA: TGTGCCAGCAGCCAAGGAAGACCAGGGTCTCAGCCCCAGCATTTT; CDR3 protein: CASSQGRPGSQPQHF
V gene: TRBV4-2; D gene: -; clone size: medium-sized; J gene: TRBJ2-5; CDR3 length: 14; CDR3 DNA: TGTGCCAGCAGCCGTACAGGGAGAGAGGAGACCCAGTACTTC; CDR3 protein: CASSRTGREETQYF
V gene: TRBV27; D gene: -; clone size: -; J gene: TRBJ2-6; CDR3 length: 16; CDR3 DNA: TGTGCCAGCACCCCCTGGGGAGGCACTGGGGCCAACGTCCTGACTTTC; CDR3 protein: CASTPWGGTGANVLTF
V gene: TRBV6-5; D gene: -; clone size: few; J gene: TRBJ2-7; CDR3 length: 14; CDR3 DNA: TGTGCCAGCAGTTACTCGCTCGCAGGGTACGAGCAGTACTTC; CDR3 protein: CASSYSLAGYEQYF
V gene: TRBV12-3/TRBV12-4; D gene: TRBD1; clone size: many; J gene: TRBJ1-2; CDR3 length: 19; CDR3 DNA: TGTGCCAGCAGTTTAGCGCGTCCGGGACAGGGATGGTCACCGTATGGCTACACCTTC; CDR3 protein: CASSLARPGQGWSPYGYTF
V gene: TRBV29-1; D gene: TRBD2; clone size: many; J gene: TRBJ2-1; CDR3 length: 18; CDR3 DNA: TGCAGCGTTGAAGATGAGGCTAGCGGGAGGGTTAGGAGGAATGAGCAGTTCTTC; CDR3 protein: CSVEDEASGRVRRNEQFF
V gene: TRBV5-1; D gene: TRBD1; clone size: few; J gene: TRBJ2-2; CDR3 length: 14; CDR3 DNA: TGCGCCAGCAGCCAGACAGGGGGCACCGGGGAGCTGTTTTTT; CDR3 protein: CASSQTGGTGELFF
V gene: TRBV20-1; D gene: TRBD2; clone size: many; J gene: TRBJ2-1; CDR3 length: 14; CDR3 DNA: TGCAGTGCCGAACTAGCGGGGAACTACAATGAGCAGTTCTTC; CDR3 protein: CSAELAGNYNEQFF
V gene: TRBV5-1; D gene: -; clone size: once; J gene: TRBJ2-3; CDR3 length: 16; CDR3 DNA: TGCGCCAGCAGCTTGGATGGGGCTTTAAACACAGATACGCAGTATTTT; CDR3 protein: CASSLDGALNTDTQYF